The clone carrying this T cell receptor beta chain was observed a few times. What it recognizes is unknown. The sample originates from a study of identical twins. Whole-study results and caveats: While abundant cord blood beta clonotypes carried fewer insertions, memory repertoires showed no such pattern. Because invariant MAIT and iNKT cells could be present, zero-insertion analyses could be partly confounded. Compared with models, monozygotic twins showed more out-of-frame TCR alpha sharing. Instead of following the same donors, the conclusions were based on cross-sectional statistical analysis.

The CDR3 covers 22 residues. Trimming at V came to 5 bases and at J to 0 bases, leaving 19 bases not matched to a gene. Germline CDR1 and CDR2: SNHLY and FYNNEI. TCRdb re-called the 5' RACE reads with MiXCR, one entry per CDR3 protein. Of 300,000 to 400,000 distinct CDR3 sequences detected, around 12% appear once; the ten largest clones hold around 7.2%. These data were likewise used in another study, on yellow fever vaccine responses in identical twins.

The chain combines TRBV2 with TRBJ2-1; 13 nucleotides agree with TRBD2. This sequence was found in a young woman in good health. Sequencing input: CD8+ T cells sorted from blood. The CDR3 sequence is CASSQDERLAGGSGSSYNEQFF. DNA for the CDR3: TGTGCCAGCAGTCAAGACGAAAGACTAGCGGGAGGTAGCGGAAGCTCCTACAATGAGCAGTTCTTC.